The entry below gives a single TCR beta chain sequence along with its context. Germline CDR1 GTSNPN, CDR2 SVGIG (reference sequence). The junction had 10 bases not matched to a gene; V was cut back by 3 bases and J by 12 bases. This CDR3 is built from 14 residues. During active infection, Seattle patients enrolled and were then monitored through disease. The data were taken from a study of blood T cell repertoires in COVID-19. Study details: Some COVID-19 samples were acute and others convalescent; all came from the United States, Italy and Spain. The cDNA or gDNA used as material had been derived from T cells, B-cell-depleted T cells, or PBMCs.

Original data processing: Amplification from reference gene primers served as the basis for estimated nucleated cell counts. The data were produced by immunoSEQ multiplex PCR, yet TCRdb's version contains in-frame clones alone and is incomplete. The V and J calls and clone size are taken from that table; D and trimming were inferred from the DNA. The data contain around 53,000 clones, just under 90% of them singletons. Material: peripheral blood. The TCR was taken from a woman aged 60-75 years with COVID-19, enrolled during active disease. This rearrangement joins TRBV30 to TRBJ1-4, with 10 bases matching TRBD1. DNA of the CDR3: TGTGCCTGGAGAGACAGGGGGCACCAATCGGAACTGTTTTTT. It specifies CAWRDRGHQSELFF.